Listed here are 32 T cell receptor beta chains from one sample, sequenced in a study of long-term antiretroviral therapy in people with HIV. At survey level, the immunoSEQ assay was run in its v3.0 version. Using immunoSEQ multiplex PCR, the repertoire was profiled, and TCRdb retains in-frame clones only, with some absent. The table shows some 30,000 clones, with 91% occurring only once. Sequencing used unsorted PBMCs, obtained 3.1 years after starting antiretroviral therapy. Receptors originate from a young man with HIV.

The rearrangement joins TRBV25-1 to TRBJ2-3, with D perhaps TRBD2 (6 bases). This CDR3 region has 16 residues. Trimming took 9 bases from V and 3 from J, leaving 22 bases between them. From germline, CDR1 is MGHDK and CDR2 SYGVNS. Written as DNA, the CDR3 is TGTGCCAGTTCCCCCTTGGGTCCGGAGGGGACAGATACGCAGTATTTT. Residues: CASSPLGPEGTDTQYF.

This clone was detected a few times. The CDR3 region is CASRPPGRIPDEQYF. The CDR3 nucleotides are TGTGCCAGCAGGCCTCCGGGACGGATTCCGGACGAGCAGTACTTC. V usage is TRBV7-8 and J usage is TRBJ2-7; D tentatively reads TRBD1 or TRBD2 (5 bases each). The germline V gene has CDR1 SGHVS and CDR2 FQNEAQ. The CDR3 is 15 amino acids. V lost 6 bases to trimming and J lost 5 bases, with 20 bases between them. Complete variable domain (other parts from reference TRBV7-8 and TRBJ2-7): GAGVSQSPRYKVAKRGQDVALRCDPISGHVSLFWYQQALGQGPEFLTYFQNEAQLDKSGLPSDRFFAERPEGSVSTLKIQRTQQEDSAVYLCASRPPGRIPDEQYFGPGTRLTVT.

The chain combines TRBV2 with TRBJ2-2; D is ambiguous. Germline assignment: CDR1 SNHLY and CDR2 FYNNEI. There are 14 residues in the CDR3. V was trimmed by 3 bases and J by 5 bases, leaving 10 bases between them. The DNA for the CDR3 is TGTGCCAGCAGTGAGTCGGAGCAGACCGGGGAGCTGTTTTTT. It translates to CASSESEQTGELFF.

This rearrangement joins TRBV7-2 to TRBJ1-1; no clear D. V lost 1 base and J 1 base, leaving 7 bases between the germline ends. CDR1 is SGHTA, CDR2 FQGNSA, per germline. CDR3 size: 14 residues. The CDR3 here is CASSLGVGNTEAFF. CDR3 DNA sequence: TGTGCCAGCAGCTTAGGAGTGGGGAACACTGAAGCTTTCTTT.

This clone is a singleton in its sample. This sequence joins TRBV4-3 and TRBJ2-2; 10 bases align to TRBD2. The V segment lost 3 bases and the J segment 6 bases; nucleotides outside the gene matches: 7. CDR1 is LGHNA and CDR2 is YSLEER in the germline V gene. This CDR3 has 16 amino acids. The CDR3 nucleotides are TGCGCCAGCAGCCAGGAAGTAGCGGGAGGCTCCGGGGAGCTGTTTTTT. This codes for CASSQEVAGGSGELFF.

The V and J genes are TRBV9 and TRBJ2-3, with D possibly matching TRBD2 (5 bases). From germline, CDR1 is SGDLS and CDR2 YYNGEE. The CDR3 has 15 amino acids. Trimming removed 1 base at V and 0 bases at J, with 9 bases between. The CDR3 protein is CASSVSGPSTDTQYF. The CDR3 bases are TGTGCCAGCAGCGTAAGCGGTCCTAGCACAGATACGCAGTATTTT.

The gene calls are TRBV5-1 and TRBJ2-7; D is uncertain. The CDR3 loop spans 12 amino acids. V lost 2 bases and J lost 3, with 6 bases in between. CDR1 and CDR2 from the germline V gene are SGHRS and YFSETQ. The CDR3 coding sequence is TGCGCCAGCAGCTTCACGGACTACGAGCAGTACTTC. Its translation: CASSFTDYEQYF.

This clone was observed a handful of times. The V gene is TRBV19, the J gene TRBJ2-2, with 10 bases that match TRBD1. From germline, CDR1 is LNHDA and CDR2 SQIVND (reference sequence). J gave up 4 bases and V 7 bases, and 6 bases lay outside the gene matches. CDR3 length equals 15 residues. DNA for the CDR3: TGTGCCAGTATTCTCTGGACAGGGGGCACCGGGGAGCTGTTTTTT. Translated, it gives CASILWTGGTGELFF.

The rearrangement uses TRBV6-1 and TRBJ2-7; possible D gene TRBD1, 6 bases. Between the trimmed V and J ends, which lost 7 bases and 3 bases, there was a span of 19 bases. This CDR3 is 15 amino acids long. Germline V gene data show CDR1 as MNHNS and CDR2 as SASEGT. The DNA for the CDR3 is TGTGCCAGCACCCCTTTGGGACATCAGCTCTACGAGCAGTACTTC. It yields the protein CASTPLGHQLYEQYF.

V and J are TRBV2 and TRBJ2-7; 7 bases map to TRBD1. Germline values: CDR1 SNHLY, CDR2 FYNNEI. The CDR3 contains 16 residues. Trimming at V came to 8 bases and at J to 4 bases, leaving 17 bases not matched to a gene. CDR3 protein: CASGDSFSPHGYEQYF. In nucleotides, the CDR3 is TGTGCCAGCGGGGACAGTTTTTCCCCCCACGGTTACGAGCAGTACTTC.

This clone was seen only a few times. This chain joins TRBV4-2 and TRBJ2-7; D is undetermined. The V gene's germline CDR1 is LGHNA and CDR2 YNFKEQ. V was pared by 0 bases and J by 3 bases, with 12 bases between. This CDR3 contains 15 residues. The CDR3: CASSQEAGYRYEQYF. CDR3 coding DNA: TGTGCCAGCAGCCAAGAAGCTGGGTACCGCTACGAGCAGTACTTC.

This sequence joins TRBV19 and TRBJ2-1, with 9 nucleotides matching TRBD2. CDR3 length: 17 residues. Trimming cost V 4 bases and J 7 bases; bases outside gene matches: 14. Germline CDR1 LNHDA, CDR2 SQIVND (reference sequence). CDR3 sequence reads: CASSNGVAGVGVNEQFF. DNA of the CDR3: TGTGCCAGTAGTAACGGGGTAGCGGGGGTAGGTGTTAATGAGCAGTTCTTC.

The chain recombines TRBV7-2 with TRBJ1-6; maybe TRBD1 (5 bases). The CDR3 has 14 residues. Trimming pared 5 bases from V and 14 bases from J, leaving 19 bases between. Germline loops: CDR1 SGHTA, CDR2 FQGNSA. The CDR3 reads CASSPEADTLTLHF. The CDR3 nucleotides read TGTGCCAGCAGCCCCGAGGCGGACACCCTAACCCTCCACTTT. Looking up the rest from reference TRBV7-2 and TRBJ1-6 gives the full variable domain: GAGVSQSPSNKVTEKGKDVELRCDPISGHTALYWYRQSLGQGLEFLIYFQGNSAPDKSGLPSDRFSAERTGGSVSTLTIQRTQQEDSAVYLCASSPEADTLTLHFGNGTRLTVT.

V is TRBV18 and J is TRBJ1-2; TRBD1 matches at 8 bases. Germline V lookup: CDR1 KGHSH, CDR2 LQKENI. The V segment lost 3 bases and the J segment 4 bases; nucleotides outside the gene matches: 10. CDR3 length: 16 residues. CDR3 DNA sequence: TGTGCCAGCTCACCCGCCTCCGACAGGGGACGCTATGGCTACACCTTC. It is translated as CASSPASDRGRYGYTF. Using reference TRBV18 and TRBJ1-2 for the parts outside the CDR3, the full variable domain is NAGVMQNPRHLVRRRGQEARLRCSPMKGHSHVYWYRQLPEEGLKFMVYLQKENIIDESGMPKERFSAEFPKEGPSILRIQQVVRGDSAAYFCASSPASDRGRYGYTFGSGTRLTVV.

The CDR3 protein is CASSPRPTGTGELFF. CDR3 coding DNA: TGTGCCAGCTCCCCAAGACCGACTGGGACCGGGGAGCTGTTTTTT. This chain joins TRBV18 and TRBJ2-2, with D unresolved. Germline-derived CDR1 and CDR2 are KGHSH and LQKENI. The CDR3 totals 15 residues. Trimming took 6 bases from V and 5 from J, leaving 16 bases between them.

DNA of the CDR3: TGCGCCAGCAGCTTGGGGGGAATACAAGAGACCCAGTACTTC. This gives the protein CASSLGGIQETQYF. The chain recombines TRBV5-1 with TRBJ2-5; D gene unclear. Deletions cut 0 bases from V and 2 bases from J, with 8 bases between. The germline CDR1 and CDR2 sequences are SGHRS and YFSETQ. The length of the CDR3 is 14 residues. Combining the CDR3 with reference TRBV5-1 and TRBJ2-5 gives the whole variable domain KAGVTQTPRYLIKTRGQQVTLSCSPISGHRSVSWYQQTPGQGLQFLFEYFSETQRNKGNFPGRFSGRQFSNSRSEMNVSTLELGDSALYLCASSLGGIQETQYFGPGTRLLVL.

The DNA of the CDR3 is TGTGCCAGCACACAGGGTAACTATGGCTACACCTTC. Its protein product is CASTQGNYGYTF. This chain uses TRBV19 with TRBJ1-2, with D tentatively TRBD1 (6 bases). The CDR3 is 12 residues long. With 9 bases removed from V and 1 base from J, the gap between germline ends came to 9 bases. Germline V gives CDR1 LNHDA, CDR2 SQIVND (reference sequence). Supplemented by reference TRBV19 and TRBJ1-2, the full variable domain reads DGGITQSPKYLFRKEGQNVTLSCEQNLNHDAMYWYRQDPGQGLRLIYYSQIVNDFQKGDIAEGYSVSREKKESFPLTVTSAQKNPTAFYLCASTQGNYGYTFGSGTRLTVV.

Here the CDR3 DNA reads TGTGCCAGTACATACCCACAGGGGAGGACCGGGGAGCTGTTTTTT. This gives the protein CASTYPQGRTGELFF. The chain links TRBV19 to TRBJ2-2; D might be TRBD1 (7 bases). The CDR3 spans 15 residues. Between the trimmed V and J ends, which lost 7 bases and 5 bases, there was a span of 17 bases. Germline V gene lookup returns CDR1 LNHDA and CDR2 SQIVND (reference sequence).

This chain connects TRBV5-1 to TRBJ1-3; no firm D call. Germline assignment: CDR1 SGHRS and CDR2 YFSETQ. The CDR3 covers 16 residues. V was pared by 1 base and J by 6 bases, with 17 bases between. CDR3 sequence: CASSLQAIGMENTIYF. The DNA for the CDR3 is TGCGCCAGCAGCTTGCAGGCGATCGGGATGGAAAACACCATATATTTT.

V usage is TRBV7-2 and J usage is TRBJ2-3; D remains unclear. The CDR3 length is 12 residues. The germline V and J ends were trimmed by 5 bases and 2 bases, with 5 bases remaining between them. Looked up from germline, CDR1 is SGHTA and CDR2 is FQGNSA. The CDR3 is CASSQNTDTQYF. The CDR3 nucleotides are TGTGCCAGCAGCCAAAACACAGATACGCAGTATTTT. Full variable domain (remainder filled in from reference TRBV7-2 and TRBJ2-3): GAGVSQSPSNKVTEKGKDVELRCDPISGHTALYWYRQSLGQGLEFLIYFQGNSAPDKSGLPSDRFSAERTGGSVSTLTIQRTQQEDSAVYLCASSQNTDTQYFGPGTRLTVL.

The rearrangement links TRBV4-2 to TRBJ2-1; the D is unclear. The germline gives CDR1 LGHNA, CDR2 YNFKEQ. The CDR3 extends over 18 amino acids. V lost 1 base and J 1 base, leaving 17 bases between the germline ends. CDR3: CASSQVPWNFRSYNEQFF. The CDR3 DNA sequence: TGTGCCAGCAGCCAAGTTCCCTGGAACTTTAGGTCCTACAATGAGCAGTTCTTC.

The chain has TRBV4-1 and TRBJ2-5; 7 bases agree with TRBD2. This CDR3 contains 14 residues. Germline loops: CDR1 MGHRA, CDR2 YSYEKL. V was clipped by 0 bases and J by 5 bases; unmatched bases: 3. The CDR3 spells CASSQEEGGETQYF. The DNA for the CDR3 is TGCGCCAGCAGCCAAGAGGAGGGAGGGGAGACCCAGTACTTC.

The chain links TRBV9 to TRBJ2-7; possibly TRBD1 or TRBD2 for D (5 bases each). Germline loops: CDR1 SGDLS, CDR2 YYNGEE. V lost 4 bases, J lost 3 bases, and 14 bases lay in between. This CDR3 is built from 14 residues. The CDR3 reads CASSPTRGNYEQYF. The CDR3 DNA follows: TGTGCCAGCAGCCCCACTCGGGGCAACTACGAGCAGTACTTC.

The chain carries TRBV6-6 and TRBJ1-1; no reliable D call. Germline CDR1 MNHNY, CDR2 SVGAGI (reference sequence). The CDR3 totals 16 residues. The V end was cut by 4 bases, the J end by 0 bases, with 15 bases between. CDR3 DNA: TGTGCCAGCAGTTTAACATCGACTCCTATGAACACTGAAGCTTTCTTT. Translation gives CASSLTSTPMNTEAFF.

The chain joins TRBV27 to TRBJ1-2; the D gene is possibly TRBD1 (6 bases). CDR3 length: 15 residues. Trimming cost V 6 bases and J 3 bases, with 17 bases left between them. Per the germline V gene, CDR1 is MNHEY and CDR2 is SMNVEV (reference sequence). In nucleotides, the CDR3 is TGTGCCAGCAGGGGGTCCGGGGGCCAATACTATGGCTACACCTTC. Translation: CASRGSGGQYYGYTF.

This rearrangement joins TRBV4-1 to TRBJ1-1, with D tentatively TRBD1 (5 bases). Germline CDR1 MGHRA, CDR2 YSYEKL. V was pared by 0 bases and J by 2 bases, with 10 bases between. The CDR3 sequence is 15 residues long. The CDR3 DNA reads as TGCGCCAGCAGCCAAGATCATAGGGGAAACACTGAAGCTTTCTTT. It translates to CASSQDHRGNTEAFF.

The CDR3 protein is CASSQEWDTRHQPQHF. CDR3 DNA sequence: TGCGCCAGCAGCCAAGAATGGGACACCAGACATCAGCCCCAGCATTTT. The chain carries TRBV4-1 and TRBJ1-5; a possible D gene is TRBD1 (6 bases). The CDR3 covers 16 residues. The germline V and J ends were trimmed by 0 bases and 5 bases, with 14 bases remaining between them. Germline V gene data show CDR1 as MGHRA and CDR2 as YSYEKL.

This chain links TRBV7-9 with TRBJ1-2; D call uncertain. The V and J ends lost 5 bases and 1 base respectively, with 8 bases between them. Germline V gives CDR1 SEHNR, CDR2 FQNEAQ (reference sequence). The CDR3 is 13 amino acids. Written as DNA, the CDR3 is TGTGCCAGCAGCGAACGGGTTAACTATGGCTACACCTTC. Its translation is CASSERVNYGYTF.

This rearrangement joins TRBV21-1 to TRBJ2-5. TRBV21-1 is flagged as a pseudogene. The CDR3 is 14 residues long. The CDR3 nucleotides are TGTGCCAGCACCTGTGCCCCGGGCTTCGAGACCCAGTACTTC. It codes for CASTCAPGFETQYF.

This CDR3 reads CASSALSMGQKNSPLHF. Written as DNA, the CDR3 is TGTGCCAGCAGTGCCCTGTCGATGGGACAGAAAAATTCACCCCTCCACTTT. This chain connects TRBV2 to TRBJ1-6; the match to TRBD1 covers 7 bases. Germline loops: CDR1 SNHLY, CDR2 FYNNEI. The CDR3 loop spans 17 amino acids. Germline trimming cut 4 bases from V and 7 bases from J; bases unmatched to any gene: 13.

The chain has TRBV5-4 and TRBJ2-1; D ambiguous. V shed 1 base and J shed 10 bases, with 12 bases lying between them. CDR3 length: 13 residues. CDR1 is SGHNT, CDR2 YYREEE, per germline (reference sequence). CDR3 DNA sequence: TGTGCCAGCAGCTTGACCCATCCCCGGGAGCAGTTCTTC. Translated: CASSLTHPREQFF.

The genes are TRBV2 and TRBJ2-3; D may be TRBD1 (5 bases). This CDR3 has 15 residues. V lost 5 bases to trimming and J lost 2 bases, with 14 bases between them. In germline, CDR1 is SNHLY, CDR2 FYNNEI. The CDR3 coding sequence is TGTGCCAGCAGTTCCGGTGTAGGGGACACAGATACGCAGTATTTT. Its translation: CASSSGVGDTDTQYF.